This TCR beta chain came from a study of CD4 and CD8 cells across lung adenocarcinoma regions (dated by TCRdb to the late 2010s). For context, the study as a whole: To look at intratumor heterogeneity in the T cell receptor repertoire, the study compared tumor centers against tumor margins.

This clonotype was seen a handful of times. It lacks a known antigen. Per-base qualities were not stored, and no clone one base away is much larger. Library prep was done by PCR. Sequencing instrument: HiSeq X Ten. TCRdb applied fastp at Q25 and MiXCR to the public reads, then kept only in-frame beta chains. One record per CDR3 amino acid sequence lists the most common genes and DNA. For this sample there are some 25,000 distinct CDR3 sequences; 45% to 50% appear just once. The top ten clones comprise about 50% of the sample. V loses 5 bases, J loses 6 bases, and the germline ends lie 8 bases apart. The CDR3 runs 12 amino acids, cysteine and phenylalanine included. Only the CDR3 DNA stays, 36 bases, in frame from base 1. CDR1 and CDR2, per the germline V gene, are ENHRY and SYGVKD. Donors were patients with localized lung adenocarcinoma, a subtype of non-small cell lung cancer. The samples were taken from the centers of localized lung adenocarcinomas. For TCR repertoire analysis, CD8+ T cells from tumor tissue were profiled separately from CD4+ T cells.

This chain is built from TRBV10-3 and TRBJ2-1; no confident D gene assignment can be made. This TCR came from a male donor with lung adenocarcinoma. The CD4 and CD8 labels of this study may be unreliable. Sequenced input: CD8+ T cells from the center of a lung tumor. The meaning of the sample's cell subset or site label: tumor center region. The bases read TGTGCCATCAGTAGCCTACCCAATGAGCAGTTCTTC. Its protein product is CAISSLPNEQFF.